This T cell receptor (beta chain) was identified in a study of T cell repertoires in cytomegalovirus infection. Study-level information: Matching HLA type and CMV infection were both indicated by public TCR beta signatures.

This clonotype has at least ten counts. What it binds is not known. Study observations and caveats: Cumulative public TCR beta family frequency identified CMV carriers with the relevant HLA. Clonotype analysis showed dominance of the ex vivo response by HLA-C-restricted CMV-specific TCR beta clonotypes.

TCRdb reprocessed the reads via MiXCR and lists one record per CDR3 protein. The repertoire has roughly 230,000 distinct CDR3 sequences, about a sixth of them found once; the top ten carry around half. V was trimmed by 5 bases and J by 3 bases, leaving 26 bases between them. The CDR3 is made up of 19 amino acids. The germline CDR1 and CDR2 sequences are SGHVS and FQNEAQ. The chain joins TRBV7-8 to TRBJ2-4, with D maybe TRBD1 (8 bases). Sequencing used CD8+ T cells from PBMCs. This TCR came from a human donor in good health (CMV status not recorded). Some clones in this sample may be carry-over from other donors' samples. The CDR3, as DNA: TGTGCCAGCAGCGCCGACAGGGGACCCGTCTTAGCGGGCAAAAACATTCAGTACTTC. It yields the protein CASSADRGPVLAGKNIQYF. Combining the CDR3 with reference TRBV7-8 and TRBJ2-4 gives the whole variable domain GAGVSQSPRYKVAKRGQDVALRCDPISGHVSLFWYQQALGQGPEFLTYFQNEAQLDKSGLPSDRFFAERPEGSVSTLKIQRTQQEDSAVYLCASSADRGPVLAGKNIQYFGAGTRLSVL.